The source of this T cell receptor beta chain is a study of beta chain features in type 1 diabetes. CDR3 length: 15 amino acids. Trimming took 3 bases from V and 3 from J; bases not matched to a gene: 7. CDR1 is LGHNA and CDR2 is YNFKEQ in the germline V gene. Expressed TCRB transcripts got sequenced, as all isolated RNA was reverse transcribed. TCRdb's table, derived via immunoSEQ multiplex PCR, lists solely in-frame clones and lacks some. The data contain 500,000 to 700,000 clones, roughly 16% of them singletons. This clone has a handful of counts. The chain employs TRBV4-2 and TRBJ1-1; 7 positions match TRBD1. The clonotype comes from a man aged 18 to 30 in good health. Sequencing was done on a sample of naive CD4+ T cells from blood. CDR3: CASSHRTGRDTEAFF. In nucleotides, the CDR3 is TGTGCCAGCAGCCATCGGACAGGAAGGGACACTGAAGCTTTCTTT.